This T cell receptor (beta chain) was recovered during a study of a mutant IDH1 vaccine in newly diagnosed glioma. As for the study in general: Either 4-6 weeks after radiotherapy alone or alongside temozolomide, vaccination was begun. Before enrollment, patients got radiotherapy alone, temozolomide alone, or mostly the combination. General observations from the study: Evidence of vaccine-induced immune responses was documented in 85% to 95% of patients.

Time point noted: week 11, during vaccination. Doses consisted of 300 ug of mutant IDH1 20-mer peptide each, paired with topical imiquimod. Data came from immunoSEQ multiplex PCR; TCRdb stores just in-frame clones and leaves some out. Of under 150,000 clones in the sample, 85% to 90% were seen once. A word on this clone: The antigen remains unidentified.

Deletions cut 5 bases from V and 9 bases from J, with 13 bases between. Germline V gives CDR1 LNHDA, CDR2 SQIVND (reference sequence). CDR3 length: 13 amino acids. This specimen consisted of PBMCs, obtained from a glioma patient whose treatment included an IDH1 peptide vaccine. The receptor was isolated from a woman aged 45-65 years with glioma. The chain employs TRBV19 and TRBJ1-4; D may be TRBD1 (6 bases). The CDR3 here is CASSLIGQKKLFF. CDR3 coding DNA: TGTGCCAGTAGTCTCATCGGACAGAAAAAACTGTTTTTT.